A selection of T cell receptor beta chains follows, all from one sample in a study of blood T cell repertoires in COVID-19. Method: immunoSEQ multiplex PCR; TCRdb's copy keeps in-frame clones and lacks some. The sample shows about 240,000 clones, around four fifths of them seen only once. The specimen was peripheral blood. The receptors come from a woman in her sixties or seventies with acute or convalescent COVID-19. CDR3s include the opening cysteine and the closing phenylalanine or tryptophan.

v_call: TRBV30; j_call: TRBJ2-5; cdr3_aa: CAWGIDTQETQYF
v_call: TRBV4-2; j_call: TRBJ2-3; cdr3_aa: CASSQDPPGGADTQYF
v_call: TRBV5-1; j_call: TRBJ1-6; cdr3_aa: CASSLDRLNSPLHF
v_call: TRBV28; j_call: TRBJ1-5; cdr3_aa: CASRQSNQPQHF
v_call: TRBV15; j_call: TRBJ1-5; cdr3_aa: CATSREKVAGGQPQHF
v_call: TRBV7-2; j_call: TRBJ1-1; cdr3_aa: CASSFDRLTEAFF
v_call: TRBV7-9; j_call: TRBJ2-1; cdr3_aa: CASTRGGRSYNEQFF
v_call: TRBV5-1; j_call: TRBJ1-3; cdr3_aa: CASSLDGQSSGNTIYF
v_call: TRBV3-1/TRBV3-2; j_call: TRBJ1-3; cdr3_aa: CASSQLPSSGNTIYF
v_call: TRBV19; j_call: TRBJ1-1; cdr3_aa: CASGVQGGNTEAFF
v_call: TRBV27; j_call: TRBJ1-4; cdr3_aa: CASSSLGWGDATNEKLFF
v_call: TRBV7-2; j_call: TRBJ2-3; cdr3_aa: CASSFAGAMGSTDTQYF
v_call: TRBV5-1; j_call: TRBJ2-2; cdr3_aa: CASSLTSGLNTGELFF
v_call: TRBV2; j_call: TRBJ1-1; cdr3_aa: CASSVTRQPGTEAFF